These 15 T cell receptor beta chains originate from one sample sequenced in a study of early T cells in non-severe SARS-CoV-2 infection. TCRdb redid the calling of the 5' RACE reads with MiXCR, one entry per CDR3 protein. The data contain about 60,000 distinct CDR3 sequences, 4.5% to 7% of them seen just once; the ten biggest clones take up 6.8%. The sequenced material came from whole blood. The receptors were gathered from an adult who was a healthcare worker with PCR-confirmed SARS-CoV-2 infection or an uninfected control (not recorded which).

This clonotype was seen ten or more times. The chain uses TRBV7-9 and TRBJ1-5, with a possible D match to TRBD1 (6 bases). V gave up 4 bases and J gave up 4 bases, with 14 bases separating them. Germline CDR1 reads SEHNR; CDR2 reads FQNEAQ (reference sequence). This CDR3 is built from 15 residues. The CDR3 region is CASSSSVGGNQPQHF. CDR3 bases: TGTGCCAGCAGCTCCAGCGTAGGGGGAAATCAGCCCCAGCATTTT. Supplemented by reference TRBV7-9 and TRBJ1-5, the full variable domain reads DTGVSQNPRHKITKRGQNVTFRCDPISEHNRLYWYRQTLGQGPEFLTYFQNEAQLEKSRLLSDRFSAERPKGSFSTLEIQRTEQGDSAMYLCASSSSVGGNQPQHFGDGTRLSIL.

This clonotype has more than one count but fewer than ten. This chain uses TRBV5-8 with TRBJ2-5; D not resolved. This CDR3 contains 12 residues. The germline V and J ends were trimmed by 7 bases and 2 bases, with 9 bases remaining between them. CDR1 is SGHTS and CDR2 is YDEGEE in the germline V gene. The DNA of the CDR3 is TGTGCCAGCCGAATCCATCAAGAGACCCAGTACTTC. Its protein product is CASRIHQETQYF.

There are many counts of this clonotype. This chain connects TRBV5-1 to TRBJ2-5; unclear D gene. Per the germline V gene, CDR1 is SGHRS and CDR2 is YFSETQ. V was pared by 2 bases and J by 5 bases, with 13 bases between. The CDR3 totals 14 residues. CDR3 amino acids: CASSFIGPPETQYF. The CDR3 region has the DNA TGCGCCAGCAGCTTCATTGGACCTCCTGAGACCCAGTACTTC.

This clonotype was found many times. CDR3 sequence: CSARDLPAGGLFSYNEQFF. The DNA of the CDR3 is TGCAGTGCTAGAGATCTCCCAGCGGGGGGGCTGTTCTCCTACAATGAGCAGTTCTTC. The genes are TRBV20-1 and TRBJ2-1; 10 nucleotides match TRBD2. The CDR3 extends over 19 amino acids. J lost 0 bases, V lost 0 bases, and 11 bases had no gene match. The germline CDR1 and CDR2 sequences are DFQATT and SNEGSKA (reference sequence).

J is TRBJ2-7 and V is TRBV4-2; 8 bases agree with TRBD1. The CDR3 spans 19 residues. Germline V CDR1 and CDR2: LGHNA, YNFKEQ. The ends lost 1 base at V and 2 bases at J; junction bases unmatched: 16. The CDR3 is CASSQGSARGRDWPYEQYF. Written as DNA, the CDR3 is TGTGCCAGCAGCCAAGGAAGCGCCAGGGGGCGCGACTGGCCCTACGAGCAGTACTTC.

This clonotype occurred many times. This sequence joins TRBV21-1 and TRBJ2-3; no check of the table's D call, TRBD1, against the DNA was made. TRBV21-1 is an annotated pseudogene. CDR3 length equals 15 residues. The CDR3 sequence: CASSKVLTGGQAQYF. For the CDR3, the DNA is TGTGCCAGCAGCAAAGTGTTGACGGGGGGGCAAGCGCAGTATTTT.

This clonotype has a count of ten or more. Here the CDR3 DNA reads TGTGCCAGCAGCTTTTCCGGGGGGACACAAGAGACCCAGTACTTC. Its translation: CASSFSGGTQETQYF. The chain combines TRBV7-2 with TRBJ2-5; perhaps TRBD2 as D (7 bases). The V gene lost 3 bases and the J gene lost 2 bases, with 13 bases spanning the gap. In germline, CDR1 is SGHTA, CDR2 FQGNSA. The CDR3 totals 15 residues.

In this sample, this clonotype turned up a few times. This CDR3 reads CASSLYGRITGAEAFF. CDR3 nucleotide sequence: TGTGCCAGCAGCTTATACGGACGCATCACAGGGGCTGAAGCTTTCTTT. The chain recombines TRBV5-5 with TRBJ1-1; 7 bases are a match to TRBD1. Germline V gene data show CDR1 as SGHKS and CDR2 as YYEKEE (reference sequence). J gave up 6 bases and V 2 bases, and 13 bases lay outside the gene matches. The CDR3 is 16 residues long.

The chain employs TRBV5-1 and TRBJ2-7, with D perhaps assigned TRBD1 or TRBD2 (5 bases each). The CDR3 totals 13 residues. Germline V CDR1 and CDR2: SGHRS, YFSETQ. The germline V and J ends were trimmed by 3 bases and 3 bases, with 10 bases remaining between them. CDR3 in DNA: TGCGCCAGCAGCTCCGGTGGGGGCTACGAGCAGTACTTC. Translating gives CASSSGGGYEQYF.

This clonotype was seen only a few times. The chain has TRBV4-3 and TRBJ2-7, with 11 bases that match TRBD1. The ends lost 6 bases at V and 7 bases at J; junction bases unmatched: 11. CDR1 and CDR2 (germline): LGHNA, YSLEER. The CDR3 runs 15 residues. The CDR3 nucleotides read TGCGCCAGCAGTCCGAGGGGGGACAGGGGGAGTGAGCAGTACTTC. It is translated as CASSPRGDRGSEQYF.

This clonotype appeared many times. The chain has TRBV7-2 and TRBJ2-7; the D gene is possibly TRBD2 (6 bases). V was cut by 3 bases and J by 4 bases, with 13 bases left in between. The V gene's germline CDR1 is SGHTA and CDR2 FQGNSA. This CDR3 is built from 14 residues. The DNA for the CDR3 is TGTGCCAGCAGCTTCGAAGCGGACTATTACGAGCAGTACTTC. The encoded protein is CASSFEADYYEQYF.

The V and J genes are TRBV7-2 and TRBJ2-7; D is tentatively TRBD1 or TRBD2 (5 bases each). CDR1 SGHTA and CDR2 FQGNSA come from the germline V gene. V lost 6 bases to trimming and J lost 2 bases, with 17 bases between them. CDR3 length: 15 residues. The CDR3 here is CASRNTRDGAYEQYF. The CDR3 DNA is TGTGCCAGCAGAAATACCCGGGACGGAGCCTACGAGCAGTACTTC.

The rearrangement links TRBV29-1 to TRBJ1-1; D remains ambiguous. The germline CDR1 and CDR2 sequences are SQVTM and ANQGSEA. The V end was cut by 5 bases, the J end by 1 base, with 11 bases between. The CDR3 runs 13 residues. The CDR3 loop is CSVYIRRNTEAFF. In nucleotides, the CDR3 is TGCAGCGTTTATATAAGGCGGAACACTGAAGCTTTCTTT.

This clonotype was found many times. CDR3 residues: CASSSTGTGGRETQYF. The CDR3 nucleotides are TGTGCCAGCAGCTCCACCGGGACAGGCGGGCGGGAGACCCAGTACTTC. The rearrangement uses TRBV7-2 and TRBJ2-5, with 8 bases identical to TRBD1. Germline V CDR1 and CDR2: SGHTA, FQGNSA. CDR3 length equals 16 residues. J lost 5 bases, V lost 4 bases, and 12 bases had no gene match.

This clonotype was detected ten times or more. The rearrangement joins TRBV12-3 or TRBV12-4 to TRBJ2-4; D is unresolved. This CDR3 has 12 amino acids. V dropped 4 bases and J dropped 7 bases, with 8 bases sitting between them. The CDR3 spells CASSSSRNIQYF. In DNA form, the CDR3 reads TGTGCCAGCAGTTCCAGTAGGAACATTCAGTACTTC.